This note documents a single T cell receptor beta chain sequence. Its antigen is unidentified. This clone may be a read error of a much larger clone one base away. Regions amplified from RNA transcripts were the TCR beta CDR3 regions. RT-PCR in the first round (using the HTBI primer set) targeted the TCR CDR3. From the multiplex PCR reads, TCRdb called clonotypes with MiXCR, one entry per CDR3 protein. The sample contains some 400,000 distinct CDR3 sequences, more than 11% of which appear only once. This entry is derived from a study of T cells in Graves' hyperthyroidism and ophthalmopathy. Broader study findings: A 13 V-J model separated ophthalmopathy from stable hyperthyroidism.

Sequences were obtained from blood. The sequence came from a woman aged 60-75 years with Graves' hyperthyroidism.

The CDR3 DNA reads as TGTGCCAGCAGTTCCCCGGGCCGGGGCTCCTACGAGCAGTTCTTC. Translation: CASSSPGRGSYEQFF. The J gene is TRBJ2-7, the V gene TRBV6-5; D may correspond to TRBD1 or TRBD2 (5 bases each). With the DNA end fitting TRBJ2-1 better, the J assignment may be wrong. Germline loops: CDR1 MNHEY, CDR2 SVGAGI. This CDR3 contains 15 residues.